Listed below are T cell receptor beta chains from one sample, sequenced in a study of cytomegalovirus exposure and HLA in healthy donors. This table comes from immunoSEQ multiplex PCR, and its TCRdb copy is limited to in-frame clones, with some not included. The sample holds about 210,000 clones; 70% to 80% are singletons and the top ten take approximately 0.39%. Sequencing input: PBMCs. The receptor source for this set is a male donor in good health and CMV-seropositive. Both conserved end residues are part of each CDR3. Fields, in order: V gene, CDR3 protein.

V gene: TRBV4-1; CDR3 protein: CASSLRARSGSWGETQYF
V gene: TRBV2; CDR3 protein: CASSANSANQPQHF
V gene: TRBV30; CDR3 protein: CAWRIGTANTEAFF
V gene: TRBV6-6; CDR3 protein: CASSRTHSYEQYF
V gene: TRBV7-3; CDR3 protein: CASSLRGGQIDTQYF
V gene: TRBV27; CDR3 protein: CASSMRESSYNEQFF
V gene: TRBV18; CDR3 protein: CASSPGSNQPQHF
V gene: TRBV28; CDR3 protein: CASRNTPGTGGSYSNQPQHF
V gene: TRBV10-2; CDR3 protein: CASNRGLAGGEQYF
V gene: TRBV6-5; CDR3 protein: CASSYPGVANEQFF
V gene: TRBV9; CDR3 protein: CASSPRGQGRNTIYF
V gene: TRBV6-4; CDR3 protein: CASSDIAREDGYTF
V gene: TRBV7-2; CDR3 protein: CASSPSSGSMELFF
V gene: TRBV14; CDR3 protein: CASRGQNTGELFF
V gene: TRBV7-3; CDR3 protein: CASSPRTSTGNEQFF
V gene: TRBV7-9; CDR3 protein: CASSTHNRGPWEKLFF
V gene: TRBV19; CDR3 protein: CASKGGLLANTGELFF
V gene: TRBV15; CDR3 protein: CAASVRIGNQPQHF
V gene: TRBV19; CDR3 protein: CASSISPLGGGETQYF
V gene: TRBV28; CDR3 protein: CASSLPSDRRYISGNTIYF
V gene: TRBV19; CDR3 protein: CASSRTGGNSNQPQHF
V gene: TRBV6-4; CDR3 protein: CASSDSGRGVGYTF
V gene: TRBV5-5; CDR3 protein: CASSLVNSNQPQHF
V gene: TRBV5-4; CDR3 protein: CASRPANRATNEKLFF
V gene: TRBV19; CDR3 protein: CATEHDSGANVLTF